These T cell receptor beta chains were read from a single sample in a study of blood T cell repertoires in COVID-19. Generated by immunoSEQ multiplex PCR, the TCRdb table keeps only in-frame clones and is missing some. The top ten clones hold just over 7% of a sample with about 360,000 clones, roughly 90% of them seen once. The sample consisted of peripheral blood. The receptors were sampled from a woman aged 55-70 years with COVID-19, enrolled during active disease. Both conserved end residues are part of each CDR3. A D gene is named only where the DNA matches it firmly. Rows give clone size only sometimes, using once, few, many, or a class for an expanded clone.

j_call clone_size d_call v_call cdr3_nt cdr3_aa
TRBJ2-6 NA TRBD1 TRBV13 TGTGCCAGCAACCCAGGGACAGTGAAGACTAACGTCCTGACTTTC CASNPGTVKTNVLTF
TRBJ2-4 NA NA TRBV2 TGTGCCAGCATGCGAGGAGGCGGGGACATTCAGTACTTC CASMRGGGDIQYF
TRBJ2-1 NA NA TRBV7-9 TGTGCCAGCAGCTCCCAGGACAGCCTGGAGCAGTTCTTC CASSSQDSLEQFF
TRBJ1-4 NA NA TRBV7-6 TGTGCCAGCAGCTTAGGGGGCCCAGGGGAAGCAACTAATGAAAAACTGTTTTTT CASSLGGPGEATNEKLFF
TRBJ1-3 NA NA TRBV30 TGTGCCTGGAGTGTAGGTAGCCCTGGAAACACCATATATTTT CAWSVGSPGNTIYF
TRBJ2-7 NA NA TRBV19 TGTGCCAGTAGTATAGCTCTTCGGAGCTCCTACGAGCAGTACTTC CASSIALRSSYEQYF
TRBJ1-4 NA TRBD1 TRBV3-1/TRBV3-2 TGTGCCAGCAGCCAAGGGACAGGACGCGGAAAACTGTTTTTT CASSQGTGRGKLFF
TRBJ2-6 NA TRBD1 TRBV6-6 TGTGCCAGCAGTCACGGGACAGGGGCCCTCCTGAATCGGGGGGCCAACGTCCTGACTTTC CASSHGTGALLNRGANVLTF
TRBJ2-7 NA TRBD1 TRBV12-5 TGTGCTAGTGGTTTGGGACAGGGGGGAATATATGAGCAGTACTTC CASGLGQGGIYEQYF
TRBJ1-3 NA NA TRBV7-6 TGTGCCAGCAGCTTCAGGGTAGGCTCTGGAAACACCATATATTTT CASSFRVGSGNTIYF
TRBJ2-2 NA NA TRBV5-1 TGCGCCAGCAGCTTTAATACCGGGGAGCTGTTTTTT CASSFNTGELFF
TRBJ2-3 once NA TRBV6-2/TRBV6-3 TGTGCCAGCAGTTACTCAGGGGTTCGCACAGATACGCAGTATTTT CASSYSGVRTDTQYF
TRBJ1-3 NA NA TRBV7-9 TGTGCCAGCAGCCCCAGCGGGGGGGTCCTCTCTGGAAACACCATATATTTT CASSPSGGVLSGNTIYF
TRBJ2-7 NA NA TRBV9 TGTGCCAGCAGCGTAGGAGCAAAAGGGGGCTACGAGCAGTACTTC CASSVGAKGGYEQYF
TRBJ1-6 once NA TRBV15 TGTGCCACCAGCAGAGATCAAGGGGATTCACCCCTCCACTTT CATSRDQGDSPLHF
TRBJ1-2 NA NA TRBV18 TGTGCCAGCTCACCTAGACCCGACAGGTTCCCCCACTATGGCTACACCTTC CASSPRPDRFPHYGYTF
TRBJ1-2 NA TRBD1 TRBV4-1 TGCGCCAGCAGCCCCCGGGGACAGGGAGGATTAGCTAACTATGGCTACACCTTC CASSPRGQGGLANYGYTF
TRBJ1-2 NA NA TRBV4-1 TGCGCCAGCAGCCAAGATGGGAGGGTAGGTGGCTACACCTTC CASSQDGRVGGYTF
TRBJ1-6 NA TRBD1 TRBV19 TGTGCCAGTAACAGGGGAAATTCACCCCTCCACTTT CASNRGNSPLHF
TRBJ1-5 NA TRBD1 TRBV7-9 TGTGCCAGCAGCTTAGAGACAGGGGGCGAGTTTCAGCCCCAGCATTTT CASSLETGGEFQPQHF
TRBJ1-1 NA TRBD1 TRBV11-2 TGTGCCAGCAGCTTAACTCTGACAGGGGGGGGTAAGGGCACTGAAGCTTTCTTT CASSLTLTGGGKGTEAFF
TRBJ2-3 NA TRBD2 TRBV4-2 TGTGCCAGCAGCCAAGATCGCTCTAGCGGGGGGTCTACAGATACGCAGTATTTT CASSQDRSSGGSTDTQYF